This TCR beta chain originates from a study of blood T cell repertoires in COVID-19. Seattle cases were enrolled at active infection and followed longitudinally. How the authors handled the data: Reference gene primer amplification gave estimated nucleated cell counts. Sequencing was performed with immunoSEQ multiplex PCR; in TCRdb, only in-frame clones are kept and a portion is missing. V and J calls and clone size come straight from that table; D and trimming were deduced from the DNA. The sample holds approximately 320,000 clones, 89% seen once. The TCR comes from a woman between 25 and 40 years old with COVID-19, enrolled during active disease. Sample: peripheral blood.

CDR3 in DNA: TGTGCCAGCAGGATGGACAGTAACACCGGGGAGCTGTTTTTT. Protein product: CASRMDSNTGELFF. This chain joins TRBV5-4 and TRBJ2-2; a weak D match, TRBD1 (6 bases). CDR3 size: 14 residues. Germline values: CDR1 SGHNT, CDR2 YYREEE (reference sequence). The V and J ends lost 5 bases and 2 bases respectively, with 10 bases between them. The full variable domain, in which reference TRBV5-4 and TRBJ2-2 provide the parts outside the CDR3, is ETGVTQSPTHLIKTRGQQVTLRCSSQSGHNTVSWYQQALGQGPQFIFQYYREEENGRGNFPPRFSGLQFPNYSSELNVNALELDDSALYLCASRMDSNTGELFFGEGSRLTVL.